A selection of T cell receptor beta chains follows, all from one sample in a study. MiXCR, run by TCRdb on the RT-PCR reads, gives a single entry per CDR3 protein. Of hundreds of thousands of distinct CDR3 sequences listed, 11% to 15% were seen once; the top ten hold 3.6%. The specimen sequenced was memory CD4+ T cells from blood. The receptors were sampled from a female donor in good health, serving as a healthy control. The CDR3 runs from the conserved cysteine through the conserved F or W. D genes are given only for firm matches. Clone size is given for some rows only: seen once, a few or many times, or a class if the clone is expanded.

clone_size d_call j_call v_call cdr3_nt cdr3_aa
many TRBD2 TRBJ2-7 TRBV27 TGTGCCAGCATGTGGCTAGCGGGAGGCGAGCAGTACTTC CASMWLAGGEQYF
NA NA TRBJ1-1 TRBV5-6 TGTGCCAGTAGTATAAGGTGGAGGGATGGGGCTGAAGCTTTCTTT CASSIRWRDGAEAFF
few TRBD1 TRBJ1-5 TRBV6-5 TGTGCCAGCAGTCCTTATAGACAGGGCGGTAATCAGCCCCAGCATTTT CASSPYRQGGNQPQHF
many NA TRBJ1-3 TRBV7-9 TGTGCCAGCAGCATGGCGGCTGGAAACACCATATATTTT CASSMAAGNTIYF
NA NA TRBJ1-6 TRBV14 TGTGCCAGCAGCCAAGTCCTGGGGTCACCCCTCCACTTT CASSQVLGSPLHF
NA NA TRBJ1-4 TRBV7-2 TGTGCCAGCAGCTTGCGGCTAAGGGATGATGAAAAACTGTTTTTT CASSLRLRDDEKLFF
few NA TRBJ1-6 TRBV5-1 TGCGCCAGCAGCCAGGACAAGGACGATTCACCCCTCCACTTT CASSQDKDDSPLHF
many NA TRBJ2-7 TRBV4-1 TGCGCCAGCAGCCAAGATGTACAAGCCTACTACGAGCAGTACTTC CASSQDVQAYYEQYF
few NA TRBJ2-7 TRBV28 TGTGCCAGCAGTTTGCTGGGGGCCCACGAGCAGTACTTC CASSLLGAHEQYF
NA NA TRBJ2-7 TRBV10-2 TGCGCCAGCAAACAGAGGTCAGGCGAGCAGTACTTC CASKQRSGEQYF
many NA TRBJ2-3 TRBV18 TGTGCCAGCTCAGCCTGGACGGCTAGCACAGATACGCAGTATTTT CASSAWTASTDTQYF
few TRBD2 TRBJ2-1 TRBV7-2 TGTGCCAGCAGCCGGAGACGGGCGGGAGCGTCCTACAATGAGCAGTTCTTC CASSRRRAGASYNEQFF
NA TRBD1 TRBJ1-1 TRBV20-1 TGCAGTGCTAGAGATACTTTTTGGCAGGGGGCGTCTGCTTTCTTT CSARDTFWQGASAFF
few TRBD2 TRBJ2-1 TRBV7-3 TGTGCCAGCAGCCACGGTGGGGGACTAGCGGGTTCGTACTCCTACAATGAGCAGTTCTTC CASSHGGGLAGSYSYNEQFF
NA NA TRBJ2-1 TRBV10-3 TGTGCCATCAGACCGGGCCAGATTAGCTCCTACAATGAGCAGTTCTTC CAIRPGQISSYNEQFF
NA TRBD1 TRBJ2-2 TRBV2 TGTGCCAGCAGGGGCACGGACAGGGCCACCGGGGAGCTGTTTTTT CASRGTDRATGELFF
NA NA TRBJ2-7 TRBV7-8 TGTGCCAGCAGCTTAATGGGCAGGGACGGCTACGAGCAGTACTTC CASSLMGRDGYEQYF
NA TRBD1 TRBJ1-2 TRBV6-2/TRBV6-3 TGTGCCAGCAGCCAACAGGGGCTGAGGTATGGCTACACCTTC CASSQQGLRYGYTF
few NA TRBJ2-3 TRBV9 TGTGCCAGCAGTAAAGGGGGCACAGATACGCAGTATTTT CASSKGGTDTQYF
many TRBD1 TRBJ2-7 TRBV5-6 TGTGCCAGCAGACCCGGTGAAGGGGGCGCCGAATACGAGCAGTACTTC CASRPGEGGAEYEQYF
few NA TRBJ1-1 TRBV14 TGTGCCAGCAGCCAAGAATTTAACACTGAAGCTTTCTTT CASSQEFNTEAFF
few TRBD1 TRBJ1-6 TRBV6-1 TGTGCCAGCAGTGAGAGTTTGGCAGGGGGGTATAATTCACCCCTCCACTTT CASSESLAGGYNSPLHF
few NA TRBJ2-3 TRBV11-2 TGTGCCAGCACCCTCGGCGAGCCCACAGATACGCAGTATTTT CASTLGEPTDTQYF
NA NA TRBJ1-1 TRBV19 TGTGCCAGTAATGCGGGGGTGAACACTGAAGCTTTCTTT CASNAGVNTEAFF
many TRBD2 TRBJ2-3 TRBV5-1 TGTGCCAGCAGCTTCGGGACTAGTACAGATACGCAGTATTTT CASSFGTSTDTQYF
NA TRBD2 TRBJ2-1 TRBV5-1 TGCGCCACTAGACTAGCGGGGGGGCCACGAGTATACAATGAGCAGTTCTTC CATRLAGGPRVYNEQFF
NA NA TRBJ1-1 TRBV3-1 TGTGCCAGCAGCCAACGCCCGGACGCCGAAGCTTTCTTT CASSQRPDAEAFF
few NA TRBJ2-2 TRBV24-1 TGTGCCACCAGTGACCCGGGACGGAACACCGGGGAGCTGTTTTTT CATSDPGRNTGELFF
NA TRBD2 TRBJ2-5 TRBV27 TGTGCCAGCAGTTTATTTGTGGGAGGGGTTGAGACCCAGTACTTC CASSLFVGGVETQYF
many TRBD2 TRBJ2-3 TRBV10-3 TGTGCCATCCACCCGGGATCGGGACTAGCGGGAGGGCCAATTGATACGCAGTATTTT CAIHPGSGLAGGPIDTQYF
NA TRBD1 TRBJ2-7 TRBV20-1 TGCAGTGCTGGGTGGGACAGGCATCCCTACGAGCAGTACTTC CSAGWDRHPYEQYF
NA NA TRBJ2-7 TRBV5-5 TGTGCCAGCAGCCGGGGGACCTACGAGCAGTACTTC CASSRGTYEQYF
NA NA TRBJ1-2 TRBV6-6 TGTGCCAGCAGTTACGGGTTGGGGGGAGGAGGCTACACCTTC CASSYGLGGGGYTF
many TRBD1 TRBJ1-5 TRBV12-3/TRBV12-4 TGTGCCAGCTCAGAGGAACAGGGACAGAATCAGCCCCAGCATTTT CASSEEQGQNQPQHF
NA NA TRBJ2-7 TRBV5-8 TGTGCCAGCAGCTTGGACATGGTCTACGAGCAGTACTTC CASSLDMVYEQYF
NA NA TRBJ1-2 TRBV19 TGTGCCAGTACCGAGCAGGGGACTAACTATGGCTACACCTTC CASTEQGTNYGYTF
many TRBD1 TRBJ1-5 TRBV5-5 TGTGCCAGCAGACCAGCCCCGGACAGGGGCCAGCCCCAGCATTTT CASRPAPDRGQPQHF
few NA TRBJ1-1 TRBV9 TGTGCCAGCAGCGTATCTGGGGGGCTTACTGAAGCTTTCTTT CASSVSGGLTEAFF
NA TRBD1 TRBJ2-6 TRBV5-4 TGTGCCAGCAGCTCGGGACAGGCTGGGGCCAACGTCCTGACTTTC CASSSGQAGANVLTF
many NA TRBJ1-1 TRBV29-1 TGCAGCGTGAACTACAGAGCCCAAGCTTTCTTT CSVNYRAQAFF
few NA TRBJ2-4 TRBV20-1 TGCAGTGCTAGGCTTCAGGGATTAGCCAAAAACATTCAGTACTTC CSARLQGLAKNIQYF
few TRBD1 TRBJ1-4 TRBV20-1 TGCAGTGCTAGGAGACAGGGAATGATAGGGATTGTTGAAAAACTGTTTTTT CSARRQGMIGIVEKLFF
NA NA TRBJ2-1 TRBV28 TGTGCCAGCAGTTTATCCTTCTCCAATGAGCAGTTCTTC CASSLSFSNEQFF
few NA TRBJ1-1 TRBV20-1 TGCAGTGCTCACCCCAGGGGTCTCCCCTCTAACACTGAAGCTTTCTTT CSAHPRGLPSNTEAFF
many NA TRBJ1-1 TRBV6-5 TGTGCCAGCAGTTACTCGCAAGAAAGCACTGAAGCTTTCTTT CASSYSQESTEAFF
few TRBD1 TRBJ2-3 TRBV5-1 TGCGCCAGCAGCTTGCCGACAGGGGGCAATACGAAAGATACGCAGTATTTT CASSLPTGGNTKDTQYF